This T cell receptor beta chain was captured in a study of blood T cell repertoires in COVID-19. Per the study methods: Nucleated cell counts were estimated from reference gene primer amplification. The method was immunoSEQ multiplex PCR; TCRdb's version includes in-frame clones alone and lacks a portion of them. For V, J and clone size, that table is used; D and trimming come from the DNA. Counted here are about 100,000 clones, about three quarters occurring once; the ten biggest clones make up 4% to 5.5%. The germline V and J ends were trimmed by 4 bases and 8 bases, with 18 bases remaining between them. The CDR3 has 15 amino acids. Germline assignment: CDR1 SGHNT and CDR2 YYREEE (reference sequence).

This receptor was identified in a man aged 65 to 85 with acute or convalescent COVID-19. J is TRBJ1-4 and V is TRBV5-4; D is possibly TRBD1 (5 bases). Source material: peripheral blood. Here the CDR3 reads CASSEQGWAEEKLFF. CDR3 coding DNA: TGTGCCAGCAGCGAGCAGGGTTGGGCTGAAGAAAAACTGTTTTTT.